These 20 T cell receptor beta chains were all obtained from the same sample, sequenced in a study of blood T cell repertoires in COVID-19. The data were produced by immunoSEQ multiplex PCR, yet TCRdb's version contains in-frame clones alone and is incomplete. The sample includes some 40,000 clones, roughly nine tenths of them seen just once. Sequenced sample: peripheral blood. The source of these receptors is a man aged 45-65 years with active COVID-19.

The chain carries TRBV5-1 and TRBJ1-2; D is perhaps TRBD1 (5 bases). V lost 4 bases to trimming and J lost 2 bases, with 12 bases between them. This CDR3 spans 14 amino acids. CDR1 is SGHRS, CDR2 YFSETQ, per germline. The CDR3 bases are TGCGCCAGCAGCCCCGGGGGGACGAACTATGGCTACACCTTC. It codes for CASSPGGTNYGYTF.

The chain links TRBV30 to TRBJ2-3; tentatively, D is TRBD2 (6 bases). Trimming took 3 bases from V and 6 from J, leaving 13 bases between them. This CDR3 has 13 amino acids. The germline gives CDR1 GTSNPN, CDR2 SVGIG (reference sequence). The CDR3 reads CAWRGGTVDTQYF. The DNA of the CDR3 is TGTGCCTGGAGGGGGGGAACCGTGGATACGCAGTATTTT.

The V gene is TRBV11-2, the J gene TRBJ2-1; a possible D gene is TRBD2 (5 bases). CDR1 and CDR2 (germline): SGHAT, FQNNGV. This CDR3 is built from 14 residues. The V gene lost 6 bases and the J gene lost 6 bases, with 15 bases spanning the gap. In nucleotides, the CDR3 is TGTGCCAGCAGTCTCGGGGTTTCAGCCAATGAGCAGTTCTTC. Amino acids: CASSLGVSANEQFF.

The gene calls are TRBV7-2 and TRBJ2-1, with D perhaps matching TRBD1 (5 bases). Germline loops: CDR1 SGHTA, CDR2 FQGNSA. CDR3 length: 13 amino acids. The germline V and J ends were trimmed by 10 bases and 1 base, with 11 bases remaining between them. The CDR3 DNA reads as TGTGCCACCCGACAGACTTCCTACAATGAGCAGTTCTTC. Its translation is CATRQTSYNEQFF.

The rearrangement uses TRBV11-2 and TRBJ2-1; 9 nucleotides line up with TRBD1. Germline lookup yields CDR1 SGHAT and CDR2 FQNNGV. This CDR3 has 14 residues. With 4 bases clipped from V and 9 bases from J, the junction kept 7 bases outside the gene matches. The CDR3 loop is CASSWGTGSGEQFF. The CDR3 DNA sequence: TGTGCCAGCAGCTGGGGGACAGGGTCGGGTGAGCAGTTCTTC.

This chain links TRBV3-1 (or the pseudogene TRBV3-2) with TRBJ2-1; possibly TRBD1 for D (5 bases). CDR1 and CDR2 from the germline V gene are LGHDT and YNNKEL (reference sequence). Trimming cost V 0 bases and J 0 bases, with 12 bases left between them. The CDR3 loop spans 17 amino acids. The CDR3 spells CASSQDQGWSSYNEQFF. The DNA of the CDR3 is TGTGCCAGCAGCCAAGATCAGGGCTGGAGCTCCTACAATGAGCAGTTCTTC.

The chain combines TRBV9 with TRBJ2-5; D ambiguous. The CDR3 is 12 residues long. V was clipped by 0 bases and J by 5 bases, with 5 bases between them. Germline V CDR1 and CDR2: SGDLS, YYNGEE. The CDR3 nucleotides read TGTGCCAGCAGCGTAGATCTGGAGACCCAGTACTTC. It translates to CASSVDLETQYF.

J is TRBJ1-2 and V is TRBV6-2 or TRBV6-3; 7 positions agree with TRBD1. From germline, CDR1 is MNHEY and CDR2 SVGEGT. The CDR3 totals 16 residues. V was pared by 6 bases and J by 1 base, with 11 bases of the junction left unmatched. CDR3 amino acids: CASSPGTALINYGYTF. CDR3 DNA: TGTGCCAGCAGCCCTGGGACAGCCTTGATTAACTATGGCTACACCTTC.

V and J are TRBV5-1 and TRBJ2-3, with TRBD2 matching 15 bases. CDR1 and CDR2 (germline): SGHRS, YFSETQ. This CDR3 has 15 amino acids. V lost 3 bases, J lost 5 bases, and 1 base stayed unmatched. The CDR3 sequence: CASSSGLAGGDTQYF. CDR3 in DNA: TGCGCCAGCAGCTCGGGACTAGCGGGAGGAGATACGCAGTATTTT.

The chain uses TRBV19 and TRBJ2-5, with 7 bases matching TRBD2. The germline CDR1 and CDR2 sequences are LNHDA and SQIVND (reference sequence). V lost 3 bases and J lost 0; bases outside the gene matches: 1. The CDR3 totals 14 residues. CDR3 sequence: CASSMGGNQETQYF. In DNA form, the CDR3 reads TGTGCCAGTAGTATGGGGGGGAACCAAGAGACCCAGTACTTC.

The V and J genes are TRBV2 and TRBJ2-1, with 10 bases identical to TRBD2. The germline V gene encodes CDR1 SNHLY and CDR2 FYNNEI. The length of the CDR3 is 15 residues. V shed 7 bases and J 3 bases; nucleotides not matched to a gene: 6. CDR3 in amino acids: CASKIAGGYYNEQFF. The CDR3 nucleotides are TGTGCCAGCAAAATAGCGGGAGGTTACTACAATGAGCAGTTCTTC.

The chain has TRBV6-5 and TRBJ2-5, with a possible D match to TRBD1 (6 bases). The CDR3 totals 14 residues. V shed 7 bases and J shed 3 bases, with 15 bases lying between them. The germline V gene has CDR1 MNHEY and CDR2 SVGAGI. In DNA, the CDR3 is TGTGCCAGCAAAATCTGGTGGACAGAAGAGACCCAGTACTTC. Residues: CASKIWWTEETQYF.

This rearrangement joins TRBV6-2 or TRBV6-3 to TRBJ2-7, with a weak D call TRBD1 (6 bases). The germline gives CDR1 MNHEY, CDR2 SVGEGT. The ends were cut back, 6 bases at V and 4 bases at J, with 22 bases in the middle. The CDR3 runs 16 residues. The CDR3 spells CASSPRYRADNYEQYF. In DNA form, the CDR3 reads TGTGCCAGCAGCCCACGGTACAGGGCGGATAATTACGAGCAGTACTTC.

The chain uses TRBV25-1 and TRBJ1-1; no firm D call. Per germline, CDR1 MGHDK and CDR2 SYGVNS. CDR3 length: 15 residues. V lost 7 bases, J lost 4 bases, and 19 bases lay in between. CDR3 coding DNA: TGTGCCAGCACCCCTACCTGGACGGGAGGCACTGAAGCTTTCTTT. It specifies CASTPTWTGGTEAFF. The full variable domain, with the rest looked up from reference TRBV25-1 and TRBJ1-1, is EADIYQTPRYLVIGTGKKITLECSQTMGHDKMYWYQQDPGMELHLIHYSYGVNSTEKGDLSSESTVSRIRTEHFPLTLESARPSHTSQYLCASTPTWTGGTEAFFGQGTRLTVV.

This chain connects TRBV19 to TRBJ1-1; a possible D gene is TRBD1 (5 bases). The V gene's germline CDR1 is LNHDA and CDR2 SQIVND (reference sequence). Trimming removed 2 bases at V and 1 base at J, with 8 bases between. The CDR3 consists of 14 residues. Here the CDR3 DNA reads TGTGCCAGTAGTATAAGGGGTGGGAACACTGAAGCTTTCTTT. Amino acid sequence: CASSIRGGNTEAFF. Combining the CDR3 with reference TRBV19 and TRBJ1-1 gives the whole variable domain DGGITQSPKYLFRKEGQNVTLSCEQNLNHDAMYWYRQDPGQGLRLIYYSQIVNDFQKGDIAEGYSVSREKKESFPLTVTSAQKNPTAFYLCASSIRGGNTEAFFGQGTRLTVV.

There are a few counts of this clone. The CDR3 nucleotides are TGTGCCAGCAGCCATTTACCGGGACAGGAGCAGTTCTTC. This sequence encodes CASSHLPGQEQFF. This rearrangement joins TRBV3-1 (or the pseudogene TRBV3-2) to TRBJ2-1, with 7 bases lining up with TRBD1. V was pared by 3 bases and J by 10 bases, with 6 bases of the junction left unmatched. CDR1 LGHDT and CDR2 YNNKEL come from the germline V gene (reference sequence). The CDR3 extends over 13 amino acids.

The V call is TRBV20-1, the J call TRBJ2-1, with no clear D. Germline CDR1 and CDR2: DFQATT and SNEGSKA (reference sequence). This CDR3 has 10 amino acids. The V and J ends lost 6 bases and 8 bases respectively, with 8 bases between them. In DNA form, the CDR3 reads TGCAGTGCCAGATTCTATGAGCAGTTCTTC. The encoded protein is CSARFYEQFF.

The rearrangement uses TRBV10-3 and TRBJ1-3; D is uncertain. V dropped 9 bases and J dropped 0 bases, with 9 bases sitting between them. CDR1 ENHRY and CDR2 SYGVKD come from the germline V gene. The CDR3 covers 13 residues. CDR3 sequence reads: CAIQPNSGNTIYF. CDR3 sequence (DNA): TGTGCCATACAGCCTAACTCTGGAAACACCATATATTTT.

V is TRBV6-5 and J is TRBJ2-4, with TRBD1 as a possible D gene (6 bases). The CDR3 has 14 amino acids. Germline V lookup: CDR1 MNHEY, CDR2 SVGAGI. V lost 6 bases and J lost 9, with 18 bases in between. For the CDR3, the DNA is TGTGCCAGCAGGGCGGACAGTCAGGGGACCATTCAGTACTTC. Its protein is CASRADSQGTIQYF.

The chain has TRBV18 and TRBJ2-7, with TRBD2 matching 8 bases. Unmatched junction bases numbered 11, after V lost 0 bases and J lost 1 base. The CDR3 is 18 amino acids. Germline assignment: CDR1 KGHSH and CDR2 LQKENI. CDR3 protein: CASSPPVTSGGYSYEQYF. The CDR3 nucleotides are TGTGCCAGCTCACCACCGGTGACAAGCGGGGGTTATTCCTACGAGCAGTACTTC. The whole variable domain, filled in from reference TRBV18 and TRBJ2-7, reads NAGVMQNPRHLVRRRGQEARLRCSPMKGHSHVYWYRQLPEEGLKFMVYLQKENIIDESGMPKERFSAEFPKEGPSILRIQQVVRGDSAAYFCASSPPVTSGGYSYEQYFGPGTRLTVT.